The clone carrying this T cell receptor beta chain occurred many times. Its target is unknown. Newly diagnosed, the hyperthyroidism patients had under 2 months' duration and were aged 18 to 65. The authors amplified TCR beta CDR3 regions, and they did so from RNA transcripts for repertoire sequencing. Second-round multiplex PCR came after a first-round RT-PCR that employed HTBI primers. From the multiplex PCR reads, TCRdb called clonotypes with MiXCR, one entry per CDR3 protein. The sample lists 500,000 to 700,000 distinct CDR3 sequences, roughly 20% occurring once. This sample is drawn from a study of Graves' ophthalmopathy and Graves' hyperthyroidism. Whole-study results and caveats: With almost 90% sensitivity and approximately 79% specificity, a 13-signature model separated ophthalmopathy from stable hyperthyroidism. Ophthalmopathy progression prediction by the model yielded a sensitivity of more than 60% and a specificity of roughly 72%.

The germline gives CDR1 MNHEY, CDR2 SMNVEV (reference sequence). The CDR3 runs to 17 residues. The germline V and J ends were trimmed by 0 bases and 0 bases, with 12 bases remaining between them. The rearrangement joins TRBV27 to TRBJ1-5; tentatively, D is TRBD1 (6 bases). Source material: peripheral blood. This receptor was obtained from a woman under 30 with stable Graves' hyperthyroidism. Some clones in this sample may be carry-over from other donors' samples. The CDR3 DNA follows: TGTGCCAGCAGTTTATCCGGGACATTCTATAGCAATCAGCCCCAGCATTTT. Translated: CASSLSGTFYSNQPQHF.